This T cell receptor beta chain derives from a study of shared clonotypes between healthy human individuals. General study points: Relative to memory subsets, naive subsets generally showed larger estimated richness. Incomplete sequencing of sorted subsets was indicated by rarefaction despite large depth. A reduction in generation probabilities was seen for non-shared clonotypes relative to those shared by all four donors.

V was trimmed by 5 bases and J by 7 bases, leaving 8 bases between them. Germline loops: CDR1 SNHLY, CDR2 FYNNEI. The CDR3 sequence is 12 residues long. Comments on this clone: Its antigen is not identified.

Each cell subset's genomic DNA was divided evenly among several immunoSEQ plates. TCRdb keeps only in-frame clones here, not all; method: immunoSEQ multiplex PCR. The repertoire has a few hundred thousand clones, just under 97% of them found once; the top ten carry 0.085% to 0.11%. The naive CD8 fraction comprised CD45RO-negative cells positively selected for CCR7 and excluded terminally differentiated effector memory CD45RA+ cells. The receptor was isolated from a woman between 25 and 40 years old in good health. The chain carries TRBV2 and TRBJ2-2; D gene uncertain. The source material was naive CD8+ T cells sorted from blood. CDR3 nucleotide sequence: TGTGCCAGCAGTACAGCCAGCGGGGAGCTGTTTTTT. Amino acid sequence: CASSTASGELFF.